These 22 T cell receptor beta chains came from one sample sequenced in a study of CD8+ T cells in alopecia areata. As to treatment: oral pan-JAK inhibitor, 5-10 mg twice daily. In each case, RNA was isolated and then reverse transcribed into cDNA as the sequencing template. Sequencing used immunoSEQ multiplex PCR; TCRdb keeps in-frame clones, though not all of them. The profile shows about 260,000 clones, 60% of them singletons. The specimen was CD4+ T cells sorted from blood, collected at week 52, from a patient treated with tofacitinib. Receptors were obtained from a human donor with alopecia areata.

This clone was counted many times. V usage is TRBV6-6 and J usage is TRBJ2-7, with D possibly TRBD2 on 6 matching bases. The CDR3 contains 13 residues. Germline assignment: CDR1 MNHNY and CDR2 SVGAGI (reference sequence). V lost 6 bases to trimming and J lost 7 bases, with 16 bases between them. The CDR3 region is CASSNPSALEQYF. CDR3 coding DNA: TGTGCCAGCAGCAATCCTAGCGCCCTGGAGCAGTACTTC.

Only a few counts were recorded for this clone. V and J are TRBV7-9 and TRBJ2-7; TRBD1 is a possible D gene (6 bases). The germline gives CDR1 SEHNR, CDR2 FQNEAQ (reference sequence). Trimming pared 5 bases from V and 4 bases from J, leaving 21 bases between. This CDR3 contains 16 residues. The CDR3 bases are TGTGCCAGCAGCCCAAGGAGCGTCAGGGGACGATACGAGCAGTACTTC. It yields the protein CASSPRSVRGRYEQYF.

This rearrangement joins TRBV4-1 to TRBJ1-1, with D possibly being TRBD1 (5 bases). CDR3 length: 17 residues. Per the germline V gene, CDR1 is MGHRA and CDR2 is YSYEKL. The V end was cut by 5 bases, the J end by 3 bases, with 22 bases between. CDR3 protein: CASSWPRQGAQDTEAFF. The CDR3 DNA is TGCGCCAGCAGCTGGCCCAGGCAGGGCGCGCAGGACACTGAAGCTTTCTTT.

This chain connects TRBV18 to TRBJ2-2; 11 bases fit TRBD1. CDR3 size: 14 residues. V shed 6 bases and J 6 bases; nucleotides not matched to a gene: 3. Per germline, CDR1 KGHSH and CDR2 LQKENI. For the CDR3, the DNA is TGTGCCAGCTCGTCGGGACAGGGGGCCGGGGAGCTGTTTTTT. Encoded protein: CASSSGQGAGELFF.

This chain links TRBV29-1 with TRBJ1-2; weak D call: TRBD1 (5 bases). Germline V CDR1 and CDR2: SQVTM, ANQGSEA. V gave up 4 bases and J gave up 7 bases, with 10 bases separating them. The CDR3 extends over 11 amino acids. The CDR3 is CSVVRASGYTF. DNA for the CDR3: TGCAGCGTTGTCAGGGCCTCTGGCTACACCTTC.

The chain couples TRBV4-3 to TRBJ1-2, with 8 bases fitting TRBD1. The CDR3 contains 19 residues. The germline CDR1 and CDR2 sequences are LGHNA and YSLEER. V shed 1 base and J 4 bases; nucleotides not matched to a gene: 17. In DNA form, the CDR3 reads TGCGCCAGCAGCCAAGCGCGGACATCTATTGGGACAGGCTCCTATGGCTACACCTTC. Its translation: CASSQARTSIGTGSYGYTF.

The J gene is TRBJ1-6, the V gene TRBV5-1; no clear D. The V end lost 1 base, the J end lost 8 bases, and 7 bases lay between the germline ends. In germline, CDR1 is SGHRS, CDR2 YFSETQ. CDR3 size: 13 residues. CDR3 coding DNA: TGCGCCAGCAGCTTGAGTGCTGATTCACCCCTCCACTTT. Translation: CASSLSADSPLHF.

This rearrangement joins TRBV18 to TRBJ1-6; D gene ambiguous. This CDR3 has 14 amino acids. Trimming removed 2 bases at V and 6 bases at J, with 8 bases between. Looked up from germline, CDR1 is KGHSH and CDR2 is LQKENI. The DNA for the CDR3 is TGTGCCAGCTCACCATACAGATCTAATTCACCCCTCCACTTT. Residues: CASSPYRSNSPLHF.

The chain joins TRBV15 to TRBJ1-6; no clear D gene. CDR1 and CDR2 from the germline V gene are LNHNV and YYDKDF (reference sequence). There are 15 residues in the CDR3. V dropped 5 bases and J dropped 6 bases, with 14 bases sitting between them. In nucleotides, the CDR3 is TGTGCCACCAGCGGTCTCGGTGCAGGTAATTCACCCCTCCACTTT. Its translation: CATSGLGAGNSPLHF.

The CDR3, as DNA: TGTGCCAGCAGCTCAACAGGAAACGTCCGAAATGAAGCTTTCTTT. Its protein is CASSSTGNVRNEAFF. The chain uses TRBV5-4 and TRBJ1-1, with D possibly being TRBD1 (5 bases). Germline V gene lookup returns CDR1 SGHNT and CDR2 YYREEE (reference sequence). The CDR3 is made up of 15 amino acids. V dropped 3 bases and J dropped 7 bases, with 19 bases sitting between them.

This clone appeared once. The J gene is TRBJ1-1, the V gene TRBV6-5; 8 nucleotides line up with TRBD1. After removal of 7 bases from V and 3 bases from J, the junction contained 4 bases not matched to a gene. CDR1 is MNHEY, CDR2 SVGAGI, per germline. CDR3 size: 13 residues. The chain's CDR3 is CASTGQGYTEAFF. The CDR3 region has the DNA TGTGCCAGCACAGGACAGGGATACACTGAAGCTTTCTTT.

V and J are TRBV19 and TRBJ1-1; unclear D gene. Germline assignment: CDR1 LNHDA and CDR2 SQIVND (reference sequence). The ends were cut back, 7 bases at V and 4 bases at J, with 10 bases in the middle. CDR3 length: 12 amino acids. CDR3 sequence reads: CASTLGGTEAFF. CDR3 sequence (DNA): TGTGCCAGTACTTTGGGCGGCACTGAAGCTTTCTTT.

The CDR3 is CASSVRGKPEAFF. DNA for the CDR3: TGTGCCAGCAGCGTACGAGGGAAACCTGAAGCTTTCTTT. The rearrangement uses TRBV9 and TRBJ1-1; D ambiguous. V shed 1 base and J shed 6 bases, with 10 bases lying between them. The V gene's germline CDR1 is SGDLS and CDR2 YYNGEE. This CDR3 contains 13 residues.

The J gene is TRBJ2-2, the V gene TRBV29-1; TRBD1 aligns across 7 bases. J gave up 8 bases and V 7 bases, and 10 bases lay outside the gene matches. The CDR3 runs to 13 residues. Looked up from germline, CDR1 is SQVTM and CDR2 is ANQGSEA. This CDR3 is CSAGTDYSGELFF. The DNA for the CDR3 is TGCAGCGCCGGGACAGACTATTCGGGGGAGCTGTTTTTT.

This clone turned up a few times. The rearrangement links TRBV29-1 to TRBJ1-1, with a tentative D call TRBD1 (6 bases). The germline V gene has CDR1 SQVTM and CDR2 ANQGSEA. The CDR3 sequence is 14 residues long. Deletions cut 3 bases from V and 5 bases from J, with 16 bases between. DNA for the CDR3: TGCAGCGTTGATGGTGCTTTCAGGGGTACTGAAGCTTTCTTT. Translating it yields CSVDGAFRGTEAFF. The full variable domain, completed using reference TRBV29-1 and TRBJ1-1, is SAVISQKPSRDICQRGTSLTIQCQVDSQVTMMFWYRQQPGQSLTLIATANQGSEATYESGFVIDKFPISRPNLTFSTLTVSNMSPEDSSIYLCSVDGAFRGTEAFFGQGTRLTVV.

V usage is TRBV2 and J usage is TRBJ2-5, with 7 bases identical to TRBD2. This CDR3 has 13 amino acids. V shed 8 bases, J shed 0 bases, and the junction held 3 bases outside the gene matches. Germline CDR1 SNHLY, CDR2 FYNNEI. CDR3 sequence (DNA): TGTGCCAGCGGCGGGGGTTACCAAGAGACCCAGTACTTC. Encoded protein: CASGGGYQETQYF.

This chain joins TRBV7-9 and TRBJ2-7; possibly TRBD1 for D (6 bases). Germline CDR1 and CDR2: SEHNR and FQNEAQ (reference sequence). Trimming shortened V by 8 bases and J by 2 bases, and 25 bases separated the two germline ends. This CDR3 spans 17 amino acids. The CDR3 DNA is TGTGCCAGCGGTTCCCTAGGACAGTTCTACCGACCCTACGAGCAGTACTTC. This gives the protein CASGSLGQFYRPYEQYF.

This clone turned up a few times. In the same sample, other DNA sequences code for this CDR3. Here the CDR3 reads CASSFRGAQPQHF. The CDR3 DNA reads TGTGCCAGCAGTTTTCGAGGGGCTCAGCCCCAGCATTTT. The V gene is TRBV27, the J gene TRBJ1-5; tentative D call: TRBD1 (5 bases). Germline lookup yields CDR1 MNHEY and CDR2 SMNVEV (reference sequence). V was pared by 3 bases and J by 6 bases, with 9 bases between. There are 13 residues in the CDR3.

The genes are TRBV19 and TRBJ1-5; possible D gene TRBD1, 5 bases. The CDR3 covers 14 residues. V lost 7 bases to trimming and J lost 7 bases, with 17 bases between them. From germline, CDR1 is LNHDA and CDR2 SQIVND (reference sequence). The CDR3 DNA is TGTGCCAGTACCATTTCAGGGAGGGCCCAGCCCCAGCATTTT. Its translation: CASTISGRAQPQHF.

The sample holds a few counts of this clone. V and J are TRBV30 and TRBJ1-5; 10 bases are shared with TRBD1. With 2 bases clipped from V and 4 bases from J, the junction kept 5 bases outside the gene matches. Germline loops: CDR1 GTSNPN, CDR2 SVGIG (reference sequence). The CDR3 length is 15 residues. The CDR3 region is CAWSRGTGANQPQHF. In DNA, the CDR3 is TGTGCCTGGAGTCGCGGGACAGGGGCAAATCAGCCCCAGCATTTT.

The chain recombines TRBV7-2 with TRBJ1-2; D unresolved. Germline V gives CDR1 SGHTA, CDR2 FQGNSA. The V gene lost 2 bases and the J gene lost 4 bases, with 11 bases spanning the gap. The CDR3 extends over 14 amino acids. CDR3 sequence reads: CASSLIQVGYGYTF. DNA of the CDR3: TGTGCCAGCAGCTTAATTCAGGTCGGCTATGGCTACACCTTC.

The chain recombines TRBV25-1 with TRBJ1-5; D is ambiguous. The CDR3 sequence is 17 residues long. V was pared by 2 bases and J by 1 base, with 15 bases between. CDR1 is MGHDK, CDR2 SYGVNS, per germline. CDR3: CASSENPAEGSNQPQHF. CDR3 nucleotides: TGTGCCAGCAGTGAAAATCCGGCCGAAGGGAGCAATCAGCCCCAGCATTTT.